Each of the 30 T cell receptor beta chains below was sequenced from the same sample in a study of blood T cell repertoires in COVID-19. Some clones are missing from TCRdb's copy, which holds only in-frame ones; the method was immunoSEQ multiplex PCR. In the table there are 90,000 to 120,000 clones, 70% to 85% of which are singletons. The material sequenced was peripheral blood. Receptors were obtained from a woman in her forties with acute or convalescent COVID-19.

V usage is TRBV5-1 and J usage is TRBJ2-5; TRBD2 aligns across 9 bases. This CDR3 is 16 amino acids long. Germline CDR1 reads SGHRS; CDR2 reads YFSETQ. V lost 4 bases to trimming and J lost 2 bases; unmatched junction nucleotides: 9. For the CDR3, the DNA is TGCGCCAGCAGCCTTCTTAGCGGGGGCCAACAAGAGACCCAGTACTTC. It is translated as CASSLLSGGQQETQYF.

This clone came up a few times. The chain links TRBV19 to TRBJ1-4; 10 bases are shared with TRBD1. The V segment lost 5 bases and the J segment 7 bases; nucleotides outside the gene matches: 10. CDR3 length equals 16 residues. Germline V gives CDR1 LNHDA, CDR2 SQIVND (reference sequence). CDR3 amino acids: CASSPFSGTGVEKLFF. Here the CDR3 DNA reads TGTGCCAGTAGTCCCTTCTCCGGGACAGGGGTTGAAAAACTGTTTTTT.

The genes are TRBV5-1 and TRBJ2-2; D remains ambiguous. This CDR3 has 14 residues. The germline V and J ends were trimmed by 0 bases and 6 bases, with 9 bases remaining between them. Germline assignment: CDR1 SGHRS and CDR2 YFSETQ. The chain's CDR3 is CASSLGLDSGELFF. DNA of the CDR3: TGCGCCAGCAGCTTGGGGCTAGACTCCGGGGAGCTGTTTTTT.

This chain uses TRBV9 with TRBJ1-2, with no clear D. V was shortened by 0 bases and J by 8 bases, with 11 bases between the two germline ends. Germline V gene data show CDR1 as SGDLS and CDR2 as YYNGEE. There are 13 residues in the CDR3. DNA for the CDR3: TGTGCCAGCAGCGTAGGAGGGCTTGGGGGCTACACCTTC. Translating it yields CASSVGGLGGYTF.

DNA of the CDR3: TGTGCCAGCAGTTCCGCGGGGCAAAATGAAAAACTGTTTTTT. Translating gives CASSSAGQNEKLFF. The rearrangement uses TRBV6-6 and TRBJ1-4; possibly TRBD1 for D (5 bases). V was cut by 4 bases and J by 5 bases, with 11 bases left in between. CDR1 and CDR2 from the germline V gene are MNHNY and SVGAGI (reference sequence). The CDR3 contains 14 residues.

In its sample, this clone was seen once. The rearrangement joins TRBV3-1 (or the pseudogene TRBV3-2) to TRBJ1-2; TRBD1 is a possible D gene (5 bases). CDR3 length equals 15 residues. CDR1 and CDR2 from the germline V gene are LGHDT and YNNKEL (reference sequence). V dropped 3 bases and J dropped 3 bases, with 14 bases sitting between them. CDR3 residues: CASSHRGTADYGYTF. CDR3 DNA: TGTGCCAGCAGCCACCGCGGGACCGCGGACTATGGCTACACCTTC.

V is TRBV12-5 and J is TRBJ2-7; D is perhaps TRBD1 (5 bases). The CDR3 spans 12 residues. V lost 7 bases and J lost 4, with 11 bases in between. Germline CDR1 and CDR2: LGHNT and FRNRAP. Written as DNA, the CDR3 is TGTGCTAGTGCCCAAGGGGTTTACGAGCAGTACTTC. It yields the protein CASAQGVYEQYF.

This chain links TRBV11-2 with TRBJ2-4, with D hard to call. Per germline, CDR1 SGHAT and CDR2 FQNNGV. The CDR3 consists of 16 residues. V lost 1 base and J 2 bases, leaving 12 bases between the germline ends. Here the CDR3 reads CASSLGQLVSKNIQYF. For the CDR3, the DNA is TGTGCCAGCAGCTTAGGGCAGTTGGTATCCAAAAACATTCAGTACTTC.

The chain carries TRBV29-1 and TRBJ2-7; a possible D gene is TRBD1 (5 bases). The germline CDR1 and CDR2 sequences are SQVTM and ANQGSEA. CDR3 length: 16 residues. Trimming took off 4 bases at V and 1 base at J, with 20 bases between the two ends. The DNA for the CDR3 is TGCAGCGTTGGGGGCAGAACATCGTCGGATTCCTACGAGCAGTACTTC. It encodes CSVGGRTSSDSYEQYF.

Only a few counts were recorded for this clone. This rearrangement joins TRBV7-7 to TRBJ2-5, with 7 bases that match TRBD1. Germline V CDR1 and CDR2: SSHAT, FNYEAQ (reference sequence). The CDR3 sequence is 13 residues long. V shed 5 bases and J 4 bases; nucleotides not matched to a gene: 4. In nucleotides, the CDR3 is TGTGCCAGCAGCGGACAGGTCGGAGAGACCCAGTACTTC. Protein: CASSGQVGETQYF.

The V call is TRBV5-1, the J call TRBJ1-1; no definite D call. The CDR3 consists of 15 residues. The germline gives CDR1 SGHRS, CDR2 YFSETQ. V lost 4 bases, J lost 0 bases, and 13 bases lay in between. CDR3 amino acids: CASSLDGVVNTEAFF. The CDR3 nucleotides are TGCGCCAGCAGCCTGGACGGAGTTGTGAACACTGAAGCTTTCTTT.

This clone is a singleton in its sample. This chain connects TRBV20-1 to TRBJ1-2, with a weak D call TRBD1 (6 bases). This CDR3 comprises 13 residues. The germline CDR1 and CDR2 sequences are DFQATT and SNEGSKA (reference sequence). V lost 3 bases and J 5 bases, leaving 13 bases between the germline ends. CDR3 DNA: TGCAGTGCTAGTGAACAGGGCGAATATGGCTACACCTTC. Amino acids: CSASEQGEYGYTF.

Comment on this clone: Mismatch with germline at one junction end may stem from a read error. The rearrangement links TRBV7-9 to TRBJ2-2; no clear D gene. This CDR3 spans 14 amino acids. CDR1 SEHNR and CDR2 FQNEAQ come from the germline V gene (reference sequence). This CDR3 reads CVSSLGQNTGELFF. Written as DNA, the CDR3 is TGTGTCAGCAGCTTAGGGCAGAACACCGGGGAGCTGTTTTTT. Together with reference TRBV7-9 and TRBJ2-2, the CDR3 gives the full variable domain: DTGVSQNPRHKITKRGQNVTFRCDPISEHNRLYWYRQTLGQGPEFLTYFQNEAQLEKSRLLSDRFSAERPKGSFSTLEIQRTEQGDSAMYLCVSSLGQNTGELFFGEGSRLTVL.

This clone is a singleton in its sample. The genes are TRBV6-4 and TRBJ2-3, with TRBD2 as a possible D gene (6 bases). Trimming stripped 6 bases from V and 2 bases from J, with 12 bases between. Per germline, CDR1 MRHNA and CDR2 SNTAGT. This CDR3 has 14 residues. CDR3: CASSAGLFTDTQYF. Here the CDR3 DNA reads TGTGCCAGCAGCGCGGGACTCTTCACAGATACGCAGTATTTT.

The chain uses TRBV2 and TRBJ2-3, with 9 bases that match TRBD2. The V gene end was trimmed by 6 bases and the J gene end by 6 bases; junction bases not matched to a gene: 10. The germline V gene has CDR1 SNHLY and CDR2 FYNNEI. CDR3 length: 15 residues. In DNA, the CDR3 is TGTGCCAGCAGGGCTCTAGCGGGAACCGCCGATACGCAGTATTTT. Encoded protein: CASRALAGTADTQYF. Using reference TRBV2 and TRBJ2-3 for the parts outside the CDR3, the full variable domain is EPEVTQTPSHQVTQMGQEVILRCVPISNHLYFYWYRQILGQKVEFLVSFYNNEISEKSEIFDDQFSVERPDGSNFTLKIRSTKLEDSAMYFCASRALAGTADTQYFGPGTRLTVL.

The V call is TRBV1, the J call TRBJ1-1. TRBV1 is recorded as a pseudogene. CDR3 size: 14 residues. Here the CDR3 reads CTSSQGRGNTEAFF. In nucleotides, the CDR3 is TGCACCAGCAGCCAAGGGCGGGGGAACACTGAAGCTTTCTTT.

The genes are TRBV5-6 and TRBJ2-3; D uncertain. The CDR3 runs to 14 residues. Germline V gene lookup returns CDR1 SGHDT and CDR2 YYEEEE. V lost 5 bases and J 1 base, leaving 11 bases between the germline ends. The CDR3, as DNA: TGTGCCAGCAGGGTAGAATCTGGCACAGATACGCAGTATTTT. Translating gives CASRVESGTDTQYF. Combining the CDR3 with reference TRBV5-6 and TRBJ2-3 gives the whole variable domain DAGVTQSPTHLIKTRGQQVTLRCSPKSGHDTVSWYQQALGQGPQFIFQYYEEEERQRGNFPDRFSGHQFPNYSSELNVNALLLGDSALYLCASRVESGTDTQYFGPGTRLTVL.

This clone was seen a handful of times. The gene calls are TRBV28 and TRBJ1-2; D not certain. CDR1 is MDHEN, CDR2 SYDVKM, per germline. This CDR3 is built from 15 residues. V was pared by 8 bases and J by 4 bases, with 20 bases between. DNA of the CDR3: TGTGCCAGCTACGACCTGGGCAGCAATTTCTATGGCTACACCTTC. It encodes CASYDLGSNFYGYTF.

The genes are TRBV5-4 and TRBJ2-5; 7 bases fit TRBD2. Unmatched junction bases numbered 12, after V lost 4 bases and J lost 3 bases. This CDR3 is built from 16 residues. The germline V gene encodes CDR1 SGHNT and CDR2 YYREEE (reference sequence). The CDR3 protein is CASSGGEGRTKETQYF. In nucleotides, the CDR3 is TGTGCCAGCAGCGGGGGGGAGGGGCGTACCAAAGAGACCCAGTACTTC.

This sequence joins TRBV5-4 and TRBJ1-2, with TRBD1 matching over 10 bases. CDR1 and CDR2 (germline): SGHNT, YYREEE (reference sequence). The CDR3 totals 15 residues. The junction had 11 bases not matched to a gene; V was cut back by 4 bases and J by 8 bases. The CDR3 DNA is TGTGCCAGCAGCAGATCCGGGACAGGGGCGTTGGGCTACACCTTC. Protein: CASSRSGTGALGYTF.

V gene TRBV11-1 combines with J gene TRBJ1-1; 9 nucleotides line up with TRBD1. Unmatched junction bases numbered 6, after V lost 5 bases and J lost 5 bases. Per germline, CDR1 SGHAT and CDR2 FQDESV (reference sequence). The length of the CDR3 is 14 residues. The CDR3 is CASSPQGARTEAFF. DNA of the CDR3: TGTGCCAGCAGCCCACAGGGGGCGCGGACTGAAGCTTTCTTT.

The chain combines TRBV6-6 with TRBJ2-7, with a tentative D call TRBD2 (6 bases). Germline CDR1 and CDR2: MNHNY and SVGAGI (reference sequence). The CDR3 length is 11 residues. V lost 8 bases, J lost 7 bases, and 12 bases lay in between. The CDR3 loop reads CASDGGAEQYF. DNA for the CDR3: TGTGCCAGCGACGGGGGAGCGGAGCAGTACTTC.

This chain connects TRBV24-1 to TRBJ1-1; TRBD1 might be the D (6 bases). The CDR3 covers 15 residues. The germline gives CDR1 KGHDR, CDR2 SFDVKD. Trimming pared 4 bases from V and 1 base from J, leaving 12 bases between. The CDR3 region is CATSETTGANTEAFF. In DNA, the CDR3 is TGTGCCACCAGTGAAACGACAGGAGCGAACACTGAAGCTTTCTTT.

The rearrangement links TRBV3-1 (or the pseudogene TRBV3-2) to TRBJ1-3; D remains unclear. The CDR3 runs to 14 residues. Looked up from germline, CDR1 is LGHDT and CDR2 is YNNKEL (reference sequence). V was trimmed by 0 bases and J by 4 bases, leaving 7 bases between them. CDR3 nucleotides: TGTGCCAGCAGCCAAGACGGAGGAGGAAACACCATATATTTT. It codes for CASSQDGGGNTIYF.

This rearrangement joins TRBV7-2 to TRBJ2-5; perhaps TRBD1 as D (5 bases). Germline V gives CDR1 SGHTA, CDR2 FQGNSA. V lost 2 bases and J lost 4, with 8 bases in between. The CDR3 is 13 residues long. The CDR3 here is CASSLSRVETQYF. CDR3 in DNA: TGTGCCAGCAGCTTATCCAGGGTAGAGACCCAGTACTTC.

The V and J genes are TRBV5-1 and TRBJ1-1; TRBD1 matches 11 bases. V dropped 0 bases and J dropped 5; count of bases not matched to a gene: 3. CDR1 is SGHRS and CDR2 is YFSETQ in the germline V gene. This CDR3 region has 15 residues. CDR3 sequence reads: CASSLAGQGATEAFF. CDR3 nucleotides: TGCGCCAGCAGCTTGGCCGGACAGGGGGCAACTGAAGCTTTCTTT.

This clone turned up a few times. The rearrangement links TRBV2 to TRBJ2-7; TRBD1 aligns across 7 bases. The V gene's germline CDR1 is SNHLY and CDR2 FYNNEI. The CDR3 covers 14 residues. J lost 5 bases, V lost 7 bases, and 11 bases had no gene match. CDR3 protein: CASKETGSLHEQYF. The CDR3 bases are TGTGCCAGCAAAGAGACAGGGAGCCTCCACGAGCAGTACTTC.

The chain is built from TRBV19 and TRBJ2-1; D possibly corresponds to TRBD1 (5 bases). Germline assignment: CDR1 LNHDA and CDR2 SQIVND (reference sequence). Between the trimmed V and J ends, which lost 5 bases and 8 bases, there was a span of 10 bases. The length of the CDR3 is 12 residues. This CDR3 is CASSFLGDEQFF. CDR3 DNA: TGTGCCAGTAGTTTTCTAGGGGATGAGCAGTTCTTC.

The chain joins TRBV5-6 to TRBJ1-1; D is uncertain. Germline CDR1 SGHDT, CDR2 YYEEEE. The length of the CDR3 is 15 residues. Trimming cost V 7 bases and J 5 bases, with 21 bases left between them. The CDR3 is CASASPRSGITEAFF. CDR3 nucleotide sequence: TGTGCCAGCGCCAGCCCTAGATCGGGGATAACTGAAGCTTTCTTT.

This rearrangement joins TRBV5-4 to TRBJ2-5; 7 positions match TRBD1. The length of the CDR3 is 13 residues. Germline CDR1 is SGHNT and CDR2 is YYREEE (reference sequence). With V trimmed by 2 bases and J by 5 bases, 3 bases remained unmatched. The CDR3 DNA is TGTGCCAGCAGCTTACAGGGGATGGAGACCCAGTACTTC. Amino acid sequence: CASSLQGMETQYF.